This T cell receptor (beta chain) is drawn from a study of T cell repertoires in cytomegalovirus infection. Study as a whole: Matching HLA type, along with CMV infection, was indicated by public TCR beta signatures. General study points: Within the response measured ex vivo, HLA-C-restricted CMV-specific TCR beta clonotypes were dominant. The study identified carriers of CMV plus the relevant HLA from cumulative public TCR beta family frequency.

TCRdb re-analysed the reads in MiXCR, keeping a single row per CDR3 protein. The sample lists 900,000 to 950,000 distinct CDR3 sequences; roughly 30% were seen once. In this sample, this clonotype turned up a few times. The antigen is undetermined. The germline V gene has CDR1 SGHDT and CDR2 YYEEEE. The CDR3 sequence is 17 residues long. With 0 bases removed from V and 0 bases from J, the gap between germline ends came to 12 bases. V gene TRBV5-6 combines with J gene TRBJ2-2; tentative D call: TRBD2 (6 bases). The input for sequencing was cultured CD8+ T cells from PBMCs, taken from culture after CMV antigen stimulation. The receptor was isolated from a human donor in good health (CMV status not recorded). Some clones in this sample may be carry-over from other donors' samples. The CDR3 loop is CASSLEGLATNTGELFF. CDR3 sequence (DNA): TGTGCCAGCAGCTTGGAGGGACTTGCGACGAACACCGGGGAGCTGTTTTTT. Looking up the rest from reference TRBV5-6 and TRBJ2-2 gives the full variable domain: DAGVTQSPTHLIKTRGQQVTLRCSPKSGHDTVSWYQQALGQGPQFIFQYYEEEERQRGNFPDRFSGHQFPNYSSELNVNALLLGDSALYLCASSLEGLATNTGELFFGEGSRLTVL.